Listed below are T cell receptor beta chains from one sample, sequenced in a study of blood T cell repertoires in COVID-19. The repertoire was sequenced with immunoSEQ multiplex PCR; TCRdb's copy has only in-frame clones and lacks some. The top ten hold about 10% of the sample, which has a few hundred thousand clones, roughly 80% seen once. Sequencing was done on a sample of peripheral blood. The source of these receptors is a woman of 80 years or more with acute or convalescent COVID-19. The CDR3 runs from the conserved cysteine through the conserved F or W. Each record gives: V gene, D gene, J gene, CDR3 DNA, CDR3 protein. The D gene is left open where the match is weak.

TRBV25-1	TRBD1	TRBJ1-2	TGTGCCAGCAGTGGACTACAGGGGGCAGGTGGCTACACCTTC	CASSGLQGAGGYTF
TRBV6-5	NA	TRBJ1-1	TGTGCCAGCAGTTACTCAGGGGTTATGAACACTGAAGCTTTCTTT	CASSYSGVMNTEAFF
TRBV4-2	TRBD2	TRBJ2-5	TGTGCCAGCAGCCAGGGGACTAGCGGGAGGGTTCAAGAGACCCAGTACTTC	CASSQGTSGRVQETQYF
TRBV6-2/TRBV6-3	TRBD1	TRBJ2-2	TGTGCCAGCAGTGGACAGGGTGTCTCGGCCGGGGAGCTGTTTTTT	CASSGQGVSAGELFF
TRBV19	NA	TRBJ2-3	TGTGCCAGTAGTCAACTCACAGATACGCAGTATTTT	CASSQLTDTQYF
TRBV7-9	TRBD1	TRBJ1-2	TGTGCCAGCAGCTTAGGGGACAGGAGAAACTATGGCTACACCTTC	CASSLGDRRNYGYTF
TRBV2	NA	TRBJ1-4	TGTGCCAGCTCTCTAAGGGCAGGGGCGAATGAAAAACTGTTTTTT	CASSLRAGANEKLFF
TRBV5-1	NA	TRBJ1-1	TGCGCCAGCAGCTTGGGACACGGGTCGGGGGTGTTCTTT	CASSLGHGSGVFF
TRBV24-1	NA	TRBJ2-7	TGTGCCACCAGTGCCGGACAGATCTACGAGCAGTACTTC	CATSAGQIYEQYF
TRBV6-5	TRBD1	TRBJ1-4	TGTGCCAGCAGGGAGGGGGCAGCTAATGAAAAACTGTTTTTT	CASREGAANEKLFF
TRBV28	NA	TRBJ1-2	TGTGCCAGCATGGACTGGAGGGAGTCCTATGGCTACACCTTC	CASMDWRESYGYTF